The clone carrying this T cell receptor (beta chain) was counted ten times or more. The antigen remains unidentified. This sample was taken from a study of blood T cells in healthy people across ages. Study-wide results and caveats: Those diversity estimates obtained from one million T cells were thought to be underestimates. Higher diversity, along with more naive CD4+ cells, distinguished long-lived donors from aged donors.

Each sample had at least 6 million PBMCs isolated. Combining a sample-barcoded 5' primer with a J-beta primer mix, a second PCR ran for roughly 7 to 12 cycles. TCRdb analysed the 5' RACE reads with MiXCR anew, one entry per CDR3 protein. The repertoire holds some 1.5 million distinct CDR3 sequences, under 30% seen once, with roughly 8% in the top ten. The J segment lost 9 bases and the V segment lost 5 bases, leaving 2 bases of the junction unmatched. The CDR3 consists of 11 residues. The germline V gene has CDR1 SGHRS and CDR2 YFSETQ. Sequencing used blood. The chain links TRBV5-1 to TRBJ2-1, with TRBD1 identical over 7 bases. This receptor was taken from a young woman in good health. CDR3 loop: CASSTGVEQFF. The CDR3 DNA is TGCGCCAGCAGTACAGGGGTTGAGCAGTTCTTC.